This T cell receptor beta chain came from a study of response to subunit inactivated influenza vaccine. Study-level findings and limits: The authors put forward the suggestion that each seasonal influenza vaccination may bring in only a limited number of new T cells.

TCRdb fed the RT-PCR reads into MiXCR, producing one record per CDR3 protein. Counted here are 650,000 or so distinct CDR3 sequences, approximately 14% occurring once; the ten biggest clones make up 7.6%. This clonotype was detected a few times. The antigen remains unidentified. The sequences come from PBMCs from blood, collected roughly 2 weeks before vaccination. The TCR originated in a man aged 50 or older who received an inactivated influenza vaccine.

The CDR3 loop is CASSPLLAGGPLDTQYF. Here the CDR3 DNA reads TGTGCCAGCAGCCCGCTCCTAGCGGGGGGGCCTTTGGATACGCAGTATTTT. V gene TRBV7-2 combines with J gene TRBJ2-3; 12 bases align to TRBD2. CDR1 and CDR2 from the germline V gene are SGHTA and FQGNSA. CDR3 size: 17 residues. The V and J ends lost 5 bases and 6 bases, in that order; junction bases with no gene match: 12.